Listed here are 20 T cell receptor beta chains from one sample, sequenced in a study of sequential checkpoint blockade in melanoma. Some clones are missing from TCRdb's copy, which holds only in-frame ones; the method was immunoSEQ multiplex PCR. The table has 7,000 to 10,000 clones, just under 65% seen once; the top ten hold 50%. Treatment indicated: randomized to nivolumab then ipilimumab (arm A) or the reverse (arm B). The material sequenced was CD8+ T cells sorted from blood (inferred from file names), taken from a patient given nivolumab and ipilimumab in sequence. The source of these receptors is a human patient with melanoma. Some clones in this sample may be carry-over from other donors' samples.

V usage is TRBV28 and J usage is TRBJ1-2, with TRBD1 identical over 9 bases. The CDR3 loop spans 14 amino acids. CDR1 and CDR2 (germline): MDHEN, SYDVKM. After removal of 6 bases from V and 4 bases from J, the junction contained 6 bases not matched to a gene. The CDR3 bases are TGTGCCAGCAGCCTGGGACAGGGAGCCTATGGCTACACCTTC. Its protein product is CASSLGQGAYGYTF.

The CDR3 sequence is CASSQLDSSYEQYF. The DNA for the CDR3 is TGCGCCAGCAGCCAACTGGACAGCTCCTACGAGCAGTACTTC. This sequence joins TRBV4-1 and TRBJ2-7, with D perhaps matching TRBD1 (6 bases). The CDR3 length is 14 residues. V was shortened by 2 bases and J by 0 bases, with 8 bases between the two germline ends. CDR1 is MGHRA and CDR2 is YSYEKL in the germline V gene.

The CDR3 sequence is CASSGTQGSSYEQYF. CDR3 bases: TGTGCCAGCAGCGGCACGCAGGGCTCGTCCTACGAGCAGTACTTC. This chain connects TRBV7-9 to TRBJ2-7; D might be TRBD1 (5 bases). Germline V CDR1 and CDR2: SEHNR, FQNEAQ (reference sequence). The germline V and J ends were trimmed by 5 bases and 1 base, with 15 bases remaining between them. This CDR3 contains 15 residues.

This sequence joins TRBV5-6 and TRBJ2-7, with D unclear. The CDR3 consists of 13 residues. V lost 2 bases to trimming and J lost 4 bases, with 10 bases between them. Germline loops: CDR1 SGHDT, CDR2 YYEEEE. CDR3 coding DNA: TGTGCCAGCAGCTTTTATCCCGCGTACGAGCAGTACTTC. Amino acids: CASSFYPAYEQYF.

The chain joins TRBV7-9 to TRBJ2-7; D unresolved. The V gene lost 3 bases and the J gene lost 0 bases, with 6 bases spanning the gap. The germline gives CDR1 SEHNR, CDR2 FQNEAQ (reference sequence). CDR3 size: 13 residues. This chain's CDR3 is CASSLAVSYEQYF. The CDR3 DNA follows: TGTGCCAGCAGCTTGGCAGTCTCCTACGAGCAGTACTTC.

This clone was picked up a small number of times. J is TRBJ1-1 and V is TRBV12-1; TRBD1 was called by the table and not checked on the DNA. TRBV12-1 corresponds to a pseudogene. The length of the CDR3 is 18 residues. The CDR3 DNA reads TGTGCCAGCAGCTTCCCGACAGGGCGGGAAGTCAACGCGACTGAAGCTTTCTTT. Translated: CASSFPTGREVNATEAFF.

The rearrangement uses TRBV7-6 and TRBJ1-5; weak D call: TRBD1 (5 bases). The V and J ends lost 5 bases and 6 bases respectively, with 11 bases between them. CDR3 length: 13 amino acids. Germline V CDR1 and CDR2: SGHVS, FNYEAQ. The CDR3 is CASSLGGIQPQHF. The CDR3 DNA reads as TGTGCCAGCAGCCTGGGGGGGATTCAGCCCCAGCATTTT.

The V call is TRBV14, the J call TRBJ1-6, with D possibly matching TRBD1 (6 bases). This CDR3 is 15 amino acids long. The germline V and J ends were trimmed by 5 bases and 0 bases, with 8 bases remaining between them. Per germline, CDR1 SGHDN and CDR2 FVKESK. CDR3 amino acids: CASSADSSYNSPLHF. The CDR3 DNA is TGTGCCAGCAGCGCGGACAGCTCCTATAATTCACCCCTCCACTTT.

Only a few counts were recorded for this clone. The chain joins TRBV6-6 to TRBJ1-2; 8 nucleotides agree with TRBD1. V gave up 6 bases and J gave up 4 bases; unmatched junction bases: 1. The CDR3 length is 12 residues. From germline, CDR1 is MNHNY and CDR2 SVGAGI (reference sequence). CDR3 bases: TGTGCCAGCAGGACAGGGGCCTATGGCTACACCTTC. Translated, it gives CASRTGAYGYTF.

This clone was recorded a few times. V is TRBV5-4 and J is TRBJ1-1; TRBD1 might be the D (6 bases). With 0 bases removed from V and 0 bases from J, the gap between germline ends came to 9 bases. The CDR3 is 15 amino acids. Germline values: CDR1 SGHNT, CDR2 YYREEE (reference sequence). Here the CDR3 DNA reads TGTGCCAGCAGCTTGGCCGGGGGGCTGAACACTGAAGCTTTCTTT. Its translation is CASSLAGGLNTEAFF.

The V call is TRBV6-1, the J call TRBJ2-7, with TRBD1 identical over 8 bases. Losses at the gene ends were 10 bases for V and 6 bases for J; bases not matched to a gene: 11. The CDR3 spans 13 residues. Germline CDR1 is MNHNS and CDR2 is SASEGT. The CDR3 sequence is CATDRGYLGEQYF. In nucleotides, the CDR3 is TGTGCCACAGACAGGGGTTACCTGGGCGAGCAGTACTTC.

The rearrangement joins TRBV2 to TRBJ2-7, with 7 bases identical to TRBD1. The CDR3 totals 14 residues. Per the germline V gene, CDR1 is SNHLY and CDR2 is FYNNEI. Trimming took 7 bases from V and 3 from J; bases not matched to a gene: 9. CDR3 nucleotide sequence: TGTGCCAGCACACCTACAGGGGTTTACTACGAGCAGTACTTC. Its translation is CASTPTGVYYEQYF. Based on the CDR3 plus reference TRBV2 and TRBJ2-7, the full variable domain is EPEVTQTPSHQVTQMGQEVILRCVPISNHLYFYWYRQILGQKVEFLVSFYNNEISEKSEIFDDQFSVERPDGSNFTLKIRSTKLEDSAMYFCASTPTGVYYEQYFGPGTRLTVT.

The rearrangement uses TRBV27 and TRBJ2-1; tentatively, D is TRBD2 (5 bases). The CDR3 has 12 residues. Germline assignment: CDR1 MNHEY and CDR2 SMNVEV (reference sequence). Trimming pared 5 bases from V and 10 bases from J, leaving 12 bases between. The CDR3 is CASSRQLGEQFF. The CDR3 nucleotides are TGTGCCAGCAGTCGTCAACTAGGGGAGCAGTTCTTC.

The chain uses TRBV7-2 and TRBJ2-7, with a weak D call TRBD1 (6 bases). Germline V gene data show CDR1 as SGHTA and CDR2 as FQGNSA. The CDR3 loop spans 13 amino acids. V dropped 3 bases and J dropped 7 bases, with 13 bases sitting between them. This CDR3 is CASSFSQGGEQYF. As DNA, the CDR3 is TGTGCCAGCAGCTTTTCACAGGGTGGTGAGCAGTACTTC.

This clone is termed medium-sized (0.01 to 0.1%). Relative to the germline gene, one junction end is altered; a read error may explain this. Other DNA sequences in this sample translate to the same CDR3. The CDR3 loop reads CASSQRAGGRSGNTIYF. The CDR3 DNA sequence: TGCGCCAGCAGCCAAAGGGCAGGAGGCCGCTCTGGAAACACCATATATTTT. This sequence joins TRBV7-9 and TRBJ1-3; D remains unclear. Germline V gene sequence: CDR1 SEHNR, CDR2 FQNEAQ (reference sequence). The CDR3 totals 17 residues.

The gene calls are TRBV7-6 and TRBJ1-1; 9 bases line up with TRBD1. In germline, CDR1 is SGHVS, CDR2 FNYEAQ. The CDR3 spans 15 residues. The V gene end was trimmed by 3 bases and the J gene end by 4 bases; junction bases not matched to a gene: 6. Here the CDR3 DNA reads TGTGCCAGCAGCTTGGGGGGGACAGGGAGCACTGAAGCTTTCTTT. It is translated as CASSLGGTGSTEAFF.

The CDR3: CASSLLGTGVEQYF. The CDR3 coding sequence is TGTGCCAGCAGTTTACTTGGGACAGGGGTCGAGCAGTACTTC. V gene TRBV27 combines with J gene TRBJ2-7; the match to TRBD1 covers 10 bases. Germline CDR1 reads MNHEY; CDR2 reads SMNVEV (reference sequence). The CDR3 loop spans 14 amino acids. After removal of 2 bases from V and 6 bases from J, the junction contained 4 bases not matched to a gene.

This clone was seen only a few times. The chain carries TRBV5-6 and TRBJ2-1; 10 nucleotides line up with TRBD2. The CDR3 is made up of 16 amino acids. Per germline, CDR1 SGHDT and CDR2 YYEEEE. Trimming took 4 bases from V and 4 from J; bases not matched to a gene: 8. The CDR3: CASSVQRGGRYNEQFF. The CDR3 DNA reads as TGTGCCAGCAGCGTCCAGCGGGGGGGCCGGTACAATGAGCAGTTCTTC.

CDR3 region: CASSSTSPPITEAFF. CDR3 nucleotide sequence: TGTGCCAGCAGCTCGACATCCCCACCGATCACTGAAGCTTTCTTT. The J gene is TRBJ1-1, the V gene TRBV7-6, with D unresolved. In germline, CDR1 is SGHVS, CDR2 FNYEAQ. The V and J ends lost 4 bases and 4 bases respectively, with 16 bases between them. This CDR3 has 15 amino acids. The whole variable domain, filled in from reference TRBV7-6 and TRBJ1-1, reads GAGVSQSPRYKVTKRGQDVALRCDPISGHVSLYWYRQALGQGPEFLTYFNYEAQQDKSGLPNDRFSAERPEGSISTLTIQRTEQRDSAMYRCASSSTSPPITEAFFGQGTRLTVV.

This rearrangement joins TRBV6-1 to TRBJ1-6, with D perhaps matching TRBD1 (6 bases). The V gene's germline CDR1 is MNHNS and CDR2 SASEGT. V gave up 4 bases and J gave up 0 bases, with 16 bases separating them. This CDR3 spans 18 amino acids. The CDR3 DNA sequence: TGTGCCAGCAGTGTCACTATCGACAGGAGCTCCTATAATTCACCCCTCCACTTT. Translating it yields CASSVTIDRSSYNSPLHF.